These 15 T cell receptor beta chains share one sample of origin, sequenced in a study of T-cell memory formation after mild COVID-19. TCRdb used MiXCR to reprocess the 5' RACE reads, holding one entry per CDR3 protein. Here the sample spans over 450,000 distinct CDR3 sequences, 20% being singletons. Material: PBMCs or a T cell subset sorted from them (not recorded which). Receptors were obtained from an adult woman who had mild COVID-19 (a few samples of this study predate the infection). Cell type and time point are not known.

This rearrangement joins TRBV20-1 to TRBJ2-3; 10 bases align to TRBD2. V lost 1 base and J lost 4; bases outside the gene matches: 20. The CDR3 runs 20 residues. In germline, CDR1 is DFQATT, CDR2 SNEGSKA (reference sequence). The CDR3 spells CSARVYRTSGGTGIPDTQYF. The DNA for the CDR3 is TGCAGTGCTAGAGTTTATAGGACTAGCGGAGGCACGGGGATCCCAGATACGCAGTATTTT.

This clonotype was detected only a few times. V usage is TRBV6-6 and J usage is TRBJ1-5; no definite D call. The V end lost 0 bases, the J end lost 4 bases, and 10 bases lay between the germline ends. The CDR3 is 15 amino acids. Germline assignment: CDR1 MNHNY and CDR2 SVGAGI (reference sequence). The DNA of the CDR3 is TGTGCCAGCAGTTACTCGCCCACACCAAATCAGCCCCAGCATTTT. Translation: CASSYSPTPNQPQHF.

This clonotype has only a few counts. The rearrangement links TRBV14 to TRBJ2-5; TRBD1 or TRBD2 may be the D gene (5 bases each). This CDR3 comprises 15 residues. V lost 1 base and J 2 bases, leaving 11 bases between the germline ends. Per the germline V gene, CDR1 is SGHDN and CDR2 is FVKESK. The CDR3 region has the DNA TGTGCCAGCAGCCAAGCTTTGGGGGTTCAAGAGACCCAGTACTTC. Its translation: CASSQALGVQETQYF.

The V gene is TRBV7-3, the J gene TRBJ1-2, with TRBD1 matching over 8 bases. The V segment lost 6 bases and the J segment 4 bases; nucleotides outside the gene matches: 10. The CDR3 extends over 15 amino acids. The germline CDR1 and CDR2 sequences are SGHTA and FQGTGA. The CDR3 sequence is CASRPKTGDVYGYTF. In nucleotides, the CDR3 is TGTGCCAGCAGGCCGAAGACAGGGGACGTCTATGGCTACACCTTC.

The chain links TRBV11-1 to TRBJ2-5; the D gene is possibly TRBD1 (6 bases). CDR3 length: 15 amino acids. Germline CDR1 is SGHAT and CDR2 is FQDESV (reference sequence). The V and J ends lost 5 bases and 2 bases respectively, with 15 bases between them. CDR3 region: CASSPYRDDQETQYF. The CDR3 DNA sequence: TGTGCCAGCAGCCCCTACAGGGACGATCAAGAGACCCAGTACTTC.

This clonotype was observed a handful of times. The CDR3 region is CASSLKRHHNTDTQYF. The CDR3 nucleotides read TGTGCCAGCAGCTTAAAACGACATCACAACACGGATACGCAGTATTTT. The chain combines TRBV7-8 with TRBJ2-3; D not certain. Germline V gene sequence: CDR1 SGHVS, CDR2 FQNEAQ. V lost 2 bases and J 6 bases, leaving 18 bases between the germline ends. The CDR3 consists of 16 residues.

CDR3 in DNA: TGCGCCAGCAGCTTGATGAGCCCCTCTGGAAACACCATATATTTT. Its protein product is CASSLMSPSGNTIYF. V usage is TRBV5-1 and J usage is TRBJ1-3; D not resolved. The CDR3 is made up of 15 amino acids. V shed 1 base and J shed 0 bases, with 8 bases lying between them. In germline, CDR1 is SGHRS, CDR2 YFSETQ.

This clonotype came up a few times. The gene calls are TRBV25-1 and TRBJ1-2; the D is unclear. Germline values: CDR1 MGHDK, CDR2 SYGVNS. CDR3 length: 12 residues. V lost 1 base, J lost 6 bases, and 6 bases lay in between. The CDR3 DNA reads TGTGCCAGCAGTGAATTCCCTCATGGCTACACCTTC. This translates into CASSEFPHGYTF.

The chain uses TRBV15 and TRBJ1-5; TRBD1 matches 8 bases. V trimming: 1 base; J trimming: 2 bases; junction bases outside the gene matches: 1. CDR1 and CDR2 (germline): LNHNV, YYDKDF (reference sequence). The CDR3 spans 15 residues. In nucleotides, the CDR3 is TGTGCCACCAGCAGAGTGGGACAGGGCAATCAGCCCCAGCATTTT. Amino acids: CATSRVGQGNQPQHF.

This chain uses TRBV20-1 with TRBJ1-1; 10 nucleotides match TRBD1. V gave up 8 bases and J gave up 5 bases; unmatched junction bases: 8. Germline values: CDR1 DFQATT, CDR2 SNEGSKA (reference sequence). The length of the CDR3 is 13 residues. CDR3 bases: TGCAGTACCACGGGACAGGGGTTTACTGAAGCTTTCTTT. Residues: CSTTGQGFTEAFF.

This clonotype was detected only a few times. V gene TRBV7-2 combines with J gene TRBJ1-2; 7 bases align to TRBD1. CDR3 length: 13 residues. The J segment lost 11 bases and the V segment lost 1 base, leaving 7 bases of the junction unmatched. The germline CDR1 and CDR2 sequences are SGHTA and FQGNSA. The chain's CDR3 is CASSLGTRDSYTF. The CDR3 coding sequence is TGTGCCAGCAGCTTAGGTACCCGGGACAGTTACACCTTC.

The V call is TRBV9, the J call TRBJ1-1; tentatively, D is TRBD1 (5 bases). The germline CDR1 and CDR2 sequences are SGDLS and YYNGEE. This CDR3 is built from 14 residues. The V gene lost 3 bases and the J gene lost 4 bases, with 13 bases spanning the gap. The chain's CDR3 is CASSASDRGTEAFF. The CDR3 DNA is TGTGCCAGCAGCGCCTCCGATAGGGGCACTGAAGCTTTCTTT.

This clonotype has ten or more counts. This chain links TRBV20-1 with TRBJ2-1; 7 bases are shared with TRBD2. The V gene end was trimmed by 0 bases and the J gene end by 10 bases; junction bases not matched to a gene: 9. The germline V gene encodes CDR1 DFQATT and CDR2 SNEGSKA (reference sequence). CDR3 length: 14 residues. The CDR3 is CSARDGRGVAEQFF. In DNA, the CDR3 is TGCAGTGCTAGAGATGGGAGGGGAGTTGCGGAGCAGTTCTTC.

This clonotype was counted only a few times. The chain combines TRBV5-1 with TRBJ2-1; 8 nucleotides agree with TRBD1. Losses at the gene ends were 0 bases for V and 15 bases for J; bases not matched to a gene: 5. Per germline, CDR1 SGHRS and CDR2 YFSETQ. CDR3 length equals 12 residues. The CDR3 sequence: CASSLDTGGLFF. CDR3 DNA: TGCGCCAGCAGCTTGGACACAGGGGGTCTGTTCTTC. Supplemented by reference TRBV5-1 and TRBJ2-1, the full variable domain reads KAGVTQTPRYLIKTRGQQVTLSCSPISGHRSVSWYQQTPGQGLQFLFEYFSETQRNKGNFPGRFSGRQFSNSRSEMNVSTLELGDSALYLCASSLDTGGLFFGPGTRLTVL.

This clonotype has a handful of counts. The rearrangement links TRBV18 to TRBJ1-5; the D gene is possibly TRBD1 (6 bases). V was cut by 6 bases and J by 4 bases, with 13 bases left in between. This CDR3 is 14 amino acids long. Looked up from germline, CDR1 is KGHSH and CDR2 is LQKENI. CDR3 region: CASSPGGPNQPQHF. The CDR3 DNA reads as TGTGCCAGCTCTCCGGGGGGGCCTAATCAGCCCCAGCATTTT.